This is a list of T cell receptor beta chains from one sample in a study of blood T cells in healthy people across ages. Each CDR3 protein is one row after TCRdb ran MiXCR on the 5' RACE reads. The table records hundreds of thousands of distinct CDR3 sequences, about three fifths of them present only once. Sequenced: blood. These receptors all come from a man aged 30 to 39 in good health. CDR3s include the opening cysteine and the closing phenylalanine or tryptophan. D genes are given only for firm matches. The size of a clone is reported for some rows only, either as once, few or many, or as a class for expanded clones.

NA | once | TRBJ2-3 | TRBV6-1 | CASSEASGNTDTQYF | TGTGCCAGCAGTGAAGCCTCCGGCAACACAGATACGCAGTATTTT
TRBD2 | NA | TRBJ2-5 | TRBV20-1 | CSARGKREGIEQYF | TGCAGTGCTAGGGGCAAGCGGGAGGGTATTGAGCAGTACTTC
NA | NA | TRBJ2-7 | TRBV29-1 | CSVGAYTYEQYF | TGCAGCGTAGGGGCCTATACCTACGAGCAGTACTTC
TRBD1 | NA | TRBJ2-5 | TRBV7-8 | CASSRRLTNRDRDKTFQETQYF | TGTGCCAGCAGCCGCCGCCTGACGAACCGGGACAGGGATAAGACATTCCAAGAGACCCAGTACTTC
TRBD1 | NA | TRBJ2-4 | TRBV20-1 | CSARDRYRGPKNIQYF | TGCAGTGCTAGAGATCGCTACAGGGGGCCAAAAAACATTCAGTACTTC
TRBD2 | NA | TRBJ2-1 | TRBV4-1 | CASSQDPQGGEQFF | TGCGCCAGCAGCCAAGATCCTCAGGGAGGGGAGCAGTTCTTC
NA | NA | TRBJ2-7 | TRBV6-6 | CACSPGNYEQYF | TGTGCCTGCAGCCCAGGGAACTACGAGCAGTACTTC
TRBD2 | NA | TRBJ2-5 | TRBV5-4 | CASSPTGGRQQYF | TGTGCCAGCAGCCCGACGGGGGGAAGGCAGCAGTACTTC
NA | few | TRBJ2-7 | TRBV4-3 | CASSQDGGAEQYF | TGCGCCAGCAGCCAAGATGGCGGAGCCGAGCAGTACTTC
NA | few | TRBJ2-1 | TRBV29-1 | CSVEPNGTPNEQFF | TGCAGCGTCGAACCTAATGGGACCCCCAATGAGCAGTTCTTC
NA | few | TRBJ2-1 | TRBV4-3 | CASSQDTTLLSYNEQFF | TGCGCCAGCAGCCAAGATACGACCCTTCTCTCCTACAATGAGCAGTTCTTC
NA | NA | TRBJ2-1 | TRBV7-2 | CASSPPRTAFNEQFF | TGTGCCAGCAGCCCACCTCGGACAGCGTTCAATGAGCAGTTCTTC
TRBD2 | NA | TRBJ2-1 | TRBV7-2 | CASSGRLAANEQFF | TGTGCCAGCAGCGGACGACTAGCGGCCAATGAGCAGTTCTTC
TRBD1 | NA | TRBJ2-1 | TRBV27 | CASSLSSSPGGYEQFF | TGTGCCAGCAGTTTATCGTCTTCCCCAGGGGGATATGAGCAGTTCTTC
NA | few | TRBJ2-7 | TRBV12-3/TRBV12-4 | CASSLASTTEQYF | TGTGCCAGCAGTTTAGCGTCGACGACCGAGCAGTACTTC
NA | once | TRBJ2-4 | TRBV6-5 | CASSNSNGGLGVNIQYF | TGTGCCAGCAGTAACTCGAATGGTGGGCTGGGTGTAAACATTCAGTACTTC
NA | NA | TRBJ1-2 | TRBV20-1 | CSARDVTGYGYTF | TGCAGTGCTAGAGATGTTACGGGCTATGGCTACACCTTC
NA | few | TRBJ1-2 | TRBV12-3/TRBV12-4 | CASSLGSAYGYTF | TGTGCCAGCAGTTTGGGCAGTGCCTATGGCTACACCTTC
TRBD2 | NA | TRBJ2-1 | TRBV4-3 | CASSQAVGTRGDNEQFF | TGCGCCAGCAGCCAAGCTGTCGGGACTAGAGGCGACAATGAGCAGTTCTTC
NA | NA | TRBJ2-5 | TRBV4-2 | CASSQGPGQETQYF | TGTGCCAGCAGCCAAGGTCCGGGGCAAGAGACCCAGTACTTC
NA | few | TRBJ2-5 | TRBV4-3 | CASSQGTASRWQETQYF | TGCGCCAGCAGCCAAGGGACTGCATCCCGGTGGCAAGAGACCCAGTACTTC
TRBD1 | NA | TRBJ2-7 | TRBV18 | CASSGDRERNEQYF | TGTGCCAGCTCGGGGGACAGGGAACGGAACGAGCAGTACTTC